This T cell receptor (beta chain) was identified in a study of blood T cell repertoires in COVID-19. Seattle patients were enrolled during active infection and followed longitudinally. Sequencing used immunoSEQ multiplex PCR; TCRdb keeps in-frame clones, though not all of them. The table lists some 170,000 clones, roughly 79% of them singletons. For this clone: The limits of the CDR3 on the DNA are not certain, so only TCRdb's listed CDR3 is given.

A total of 14 residues make up the CDR3, ends included. From germline, CDR1 is MNHEY and CDR2 SMNVEV (reference sequence). The specimen sequenced was peripheral blood. The receptor was isolated from a woman between 40 and 55 years old with COVID-19, enrolled during active disease. The chain employs TRBV27 and TRBJ2-1; TRBD1 is taken as the D call from the table, unchecked against the DNA. CDR3 region: CASSLWAQGAKPFF.